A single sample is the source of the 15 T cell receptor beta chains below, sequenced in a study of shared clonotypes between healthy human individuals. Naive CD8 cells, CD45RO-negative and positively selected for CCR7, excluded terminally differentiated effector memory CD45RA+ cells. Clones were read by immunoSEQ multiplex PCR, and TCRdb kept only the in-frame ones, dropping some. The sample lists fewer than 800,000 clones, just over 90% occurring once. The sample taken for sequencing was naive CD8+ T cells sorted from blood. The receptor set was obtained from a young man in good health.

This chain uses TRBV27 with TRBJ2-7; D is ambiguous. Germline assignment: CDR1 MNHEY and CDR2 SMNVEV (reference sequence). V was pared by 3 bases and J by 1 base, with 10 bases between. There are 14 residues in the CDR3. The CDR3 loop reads CASSLGWGSYEQYF. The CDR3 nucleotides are TGTGCCAGCAGTTTGGGGTGGGGATCCTACGAGCAGTACTTC.

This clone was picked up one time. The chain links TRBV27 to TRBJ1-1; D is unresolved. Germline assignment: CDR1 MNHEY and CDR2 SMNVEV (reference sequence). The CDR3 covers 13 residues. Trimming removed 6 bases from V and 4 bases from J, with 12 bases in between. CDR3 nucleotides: TGTGCCAGCAGCGGGTTTGGTATCACTGAAGCTTTCTTT. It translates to CASSGFGITEAFF.

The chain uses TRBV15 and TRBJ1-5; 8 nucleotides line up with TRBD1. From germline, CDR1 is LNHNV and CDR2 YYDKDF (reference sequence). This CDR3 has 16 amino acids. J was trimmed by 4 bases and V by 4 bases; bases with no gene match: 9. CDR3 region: CATSKTGDGANQPQHF. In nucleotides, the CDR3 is TGTGCCACCAGCAAGACAGGGGATGGGGCTAATCAGCCCCAGCATTTT.

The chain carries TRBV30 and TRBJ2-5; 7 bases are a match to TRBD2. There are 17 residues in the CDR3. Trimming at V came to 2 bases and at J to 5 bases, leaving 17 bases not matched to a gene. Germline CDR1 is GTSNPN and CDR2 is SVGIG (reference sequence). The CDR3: CAWSPRTSRSLSETQYF. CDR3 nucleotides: TGTGCCTGGAGTCCTCGGACTAGTCGTTCTTTGTCGGAGACCCAGTACTTC.

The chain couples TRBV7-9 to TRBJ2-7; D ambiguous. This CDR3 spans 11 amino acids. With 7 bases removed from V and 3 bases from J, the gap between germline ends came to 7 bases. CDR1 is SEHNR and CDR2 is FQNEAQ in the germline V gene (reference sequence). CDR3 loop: CASTGNYEQYF. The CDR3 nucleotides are TGTGCCAGCACTGGGAACTACGAGCAGTACTTC.

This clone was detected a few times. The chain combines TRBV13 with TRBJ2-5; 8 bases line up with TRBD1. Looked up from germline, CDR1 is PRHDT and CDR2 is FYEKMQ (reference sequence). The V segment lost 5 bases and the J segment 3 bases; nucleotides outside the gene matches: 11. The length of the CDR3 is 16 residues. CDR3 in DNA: TGTGCCAGCAGCGGCCCCCCAGGGGGCTTAAAAGAGACCCAGTACTTC. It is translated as CASSGPPGGLKETQYF.

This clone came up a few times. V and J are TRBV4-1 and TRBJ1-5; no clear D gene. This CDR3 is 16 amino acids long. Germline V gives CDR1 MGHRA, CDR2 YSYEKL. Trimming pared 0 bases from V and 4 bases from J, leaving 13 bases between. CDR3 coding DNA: TGCGCCAGCAGCCAAGAGCTTCCAGGCAATAATCAGCCCCAGCATTTT. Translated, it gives CASSQELPGNNQPQHF.

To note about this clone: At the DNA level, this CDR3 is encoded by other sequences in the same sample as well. CDR3 sequence (DNA): TGTGCCAGCAGTTTCGGTTACGAGCAGTACTTC. Protein: CASSFGYEQYF. V and J are TRBV27 and TRBJ2-7; D gene unclear. The V end lost 3 bases, the J end lost 4 bases, and 4 bases lay between the germline ends. CDR1 and CDR2 from the germline V gene are MNHEY and SMNVEV (reference sequence). The CDR3 is 11 residues long.

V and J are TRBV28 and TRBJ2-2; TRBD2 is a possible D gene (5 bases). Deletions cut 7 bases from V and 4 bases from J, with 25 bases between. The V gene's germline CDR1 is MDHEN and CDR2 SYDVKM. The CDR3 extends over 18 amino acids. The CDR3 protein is CASTAPGVTTLGTGELFF. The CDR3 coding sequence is TGTGCCAGCACTGCTCCCGGGGTGACAACACTTGGCACCGGGGAGCTGTTTTTT.

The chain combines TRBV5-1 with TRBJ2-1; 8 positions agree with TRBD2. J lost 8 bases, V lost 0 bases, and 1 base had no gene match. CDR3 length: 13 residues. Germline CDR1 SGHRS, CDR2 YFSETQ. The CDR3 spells CASSLEREYEQFF. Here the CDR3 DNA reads TGCGCCAGCAGCTTGGAGCGGGAGTATGAGCAGTTCTTC.

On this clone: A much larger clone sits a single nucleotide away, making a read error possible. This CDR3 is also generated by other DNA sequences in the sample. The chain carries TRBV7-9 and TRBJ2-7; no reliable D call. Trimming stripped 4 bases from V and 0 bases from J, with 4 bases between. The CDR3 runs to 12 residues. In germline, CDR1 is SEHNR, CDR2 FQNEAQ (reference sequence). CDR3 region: CASSSHSYEQYF. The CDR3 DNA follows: TGTGCCAGCAGCTCCCACTCCTACGAGCAGTACTTC.

The chain's CDR3 is CASSGGVYGYTF. The CDR3 DNA reads as TGTGCCAGCAGCGGCGGAGTGTATGGCTACACCTTC. V and J are TRBV9 and TRBJ1-2, with no clear D. The V and J ends lost 3 bases and 5 bases respectively, with 8 bases between them. Germline V gives CDR1 SGDLS, CDR2 YYNGEE. This CDR3 has 12 residues.

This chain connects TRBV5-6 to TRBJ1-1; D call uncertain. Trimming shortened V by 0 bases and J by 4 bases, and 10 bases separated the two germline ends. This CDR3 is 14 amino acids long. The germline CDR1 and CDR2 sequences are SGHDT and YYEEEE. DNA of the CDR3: TGTGCCAGCAGCTTGGAGTTAAGTACCACTGAAGCTTTCTTT. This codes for CASSLELSTTEAFF.

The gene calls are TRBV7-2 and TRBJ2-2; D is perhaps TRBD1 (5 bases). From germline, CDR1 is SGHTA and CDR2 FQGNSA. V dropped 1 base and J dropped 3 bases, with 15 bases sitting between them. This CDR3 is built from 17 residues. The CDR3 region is CASSLGFGQGYTGELFF. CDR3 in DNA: TGTGCCAGCAGCTTAGGTTTTGGGCAGGGATACACCGGGGAGCTGTTTTTT.

The CDR3 DNA follows: TGTGCCAGCAGTGTGTCTGGACTTTACAATGAGCAGTTCTTC. This gives the protein CASSVSGLYNEQFF. This rearrangement joins TRBV2 to TRBJ2-1, with a weak D call TRBD2 (5 bases). This CDR3 spans 14 amino acids. V lost 4 bases, J lost 4 bases, and 11 bases lay in between. Germline V gene data show CDR1 as SNHLY and CDR2 as FYNNEI.